This T cell receptor (beta chain) was captured by sequencing in a study of CD8 T cells in Susac syndrome. The CDR3 loop spans 14 amino acids. V was clipped by 3 bases and J by 2 bases; unmatched bases: 5. Germline loops: CDR1 SGHDT, CDR2 YYEEEE. The RNA input was about 0.5 to 1 ug, and it was reverse transcribed with random hexamers. The CDR3 of TCR beta was amplified by immunoSEQ multiplex PCR across 54 Vbeta and 13 Jbeta. Each CDR3 protein gets one entry after TCRdb re-called the immunoSEQ multiplex PCR reads with MiXCR. The sample lists about 47,000 distinct CDR3 sequences, 80% to 95% occurring once. TEMRA cells were FACS-enriched, with CD8+ and CD4+ T cells isolated negatively.

The gene calls are TRBV5-6 and TRBJ2-7; TRBD1 aligns across 7 bases. The clonotype was recovered from a human donor in good health. Sequencing was performed on CD8+ T cells from PBMCs. The CDR3 loop reads CASSSPGGAYEQYF. CDR3 sequence (DNA): TGTGCCAGCAGCTCTCCAGGGGGAGCCTACGAGCAGTACTTC. Full variable domain (remainder filled in from reference TRBV5-6 and TRBJ2-7): DAGVTQSPTHLIKTRGQQVTLRCSPKSGHDTVSWYQQALGQGPQFIFQYYEEEERQRGNFPDRFSGHQFPNYSSELNVNALLLGDSALYLCASSSPGGAYEQYFGPGTRLTVT.